This T cell receptor beta chain is drawn from a study of T cells after yellow fever vaccination. Overall study: SMART-Seq v4 Ultra Low Input prepared the low-cell-number fractions.

5'RACE template switching generated TCR cDNA, adding a universal primer site and UMIs. MiXCR was run by TCRdb on the 5' RACE reads, yielding one entry per CDR3 protein. This table holds about 630,000 distinct CDR3 sequences, 9% to 15% found once. In regard to this clonotype: Its antigen remains unidentified.

Overall study results and limits: Most clones from primary vaccination were detected again post-booster (about 96% CD4, roughly 90% CD8).

This CDR3 region has 14 residues. Germline values: CDR1 LNHDA, CDR2 SQIVND (reference sequence). With 4 bases removed from V and 4 bases from J, the gap between germline ends came to 13 bases. The chain joins TRBV19 to TRBJ1-2; weak D call: TRBD1 (5 bases). The TCR was taken from a man aged 30-40 years who received the YFV17D yellow fever vaccine. The specimen was PBMCs, collected on the day of the yellow fever booster vaccination. Here the CDR3 reads CASSSSAGPYGYTF. The CDR3 nucleotides read TGTGCCAGTAGTAGCTCGGCAGGGCCCTATGGCTACACCTTC.